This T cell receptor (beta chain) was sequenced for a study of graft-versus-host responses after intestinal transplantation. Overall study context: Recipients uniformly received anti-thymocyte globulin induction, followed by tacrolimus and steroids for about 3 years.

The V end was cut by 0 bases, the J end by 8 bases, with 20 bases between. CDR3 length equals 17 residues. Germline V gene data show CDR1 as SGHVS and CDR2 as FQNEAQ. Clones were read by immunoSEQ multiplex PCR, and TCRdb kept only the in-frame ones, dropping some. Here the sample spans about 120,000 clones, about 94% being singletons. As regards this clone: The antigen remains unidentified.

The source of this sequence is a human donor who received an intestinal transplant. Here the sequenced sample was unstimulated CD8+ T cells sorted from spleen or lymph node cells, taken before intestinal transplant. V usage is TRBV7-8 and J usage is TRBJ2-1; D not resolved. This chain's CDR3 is CASSLAPRTEKPHEQFF. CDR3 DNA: TGTGCCAGCAGCTTAGCCCCAAGGACGGAGAAACCCCATGAGCAGTTCTTC.